These 21 T cell receptor beta chains originate from one sample sequenced in a study of blood T cell repertoires in COVID-19. Using immunoSEQ multiplex PCR, the repertoire was profiled, and TCRdb retains in-frame clones only, with some absent. Of 380,000 or so clones in the sample, approximately 89% were seen once. The specimen sequenced was PBMCs or T cells enriched from blood (not recorded which). The receptors were gathered from a man younger than 45 who had recovered from COVID-19.

This chain links TRBV29-1 with TRBJ1-2; TRBD1 matches at 8 bases. There are 12 residues in the CDR3. The trim removed 6 bases at V and 4 bases at J, leaving 4 bases unmatched. CDR1 and CDR2 from the germline V gene are SQVTM and ANQGSEA. The CDR3 spells CSVRQGRYGYTF. The CDR3 DNA follows: TGCAGCGTGAGACAGGGGCGCTATGGCTACACCTTC.

The chain has TRBV30 and TRBJ1-1; D is unresolved. There are 16 residues in the CDR3. The germline V gene encodes CDR1 GTSNPN and CDR2 SVGIG (reference sequence). The V end lost 2 bases, the J end lost 0 bases, and 16 bases lay between the germline ends. This chain's CDR3 is CAWSFPLGQLNTEAFF. The DNA for the CDR3 is TGTGCCTGGAGTTTCCCTCTTGGGCAGTTGAACACTGAAGCTTTCTTT.

The V gene is TRBV11-3, the J gene TRBJ1-1, with 10 nucleotides matching TRBD1. This CDR3 spans 14 amino acids. J gave up 4 bases and V 1 base, and 0 bases lay outside the gene matches. Germline assignment: CDR1 SGHNT and CDR2 YENEEA. CDR3 residues: CASSLGDRGTEAFF. CDR3 nucleotides: TGTGCCAGCAGCTTAGGGGACAGGGGCACTGAAGCTTTCTTT.

V and J are TRBV6-5 and TRBJ1-3; D unclear. The germline V and J ends were trimmed by 0 bases and 5 bases, with 11 bases remaining between them. Germline lookup yields CDR1 MNHEY and CDR2 SVGAGI. CDR3 length: 15 amino acids. The CDR3, as DNA: TGTGCCAGCAGTTACTCTTCGGGGTTGAGAAACACCATATATTTT. Amino acids: CASSYSSGLRNTIYF.

This clone occurred a few times. The chain uses TRBV3-1 (or the pseudogene TRBV3-2) and TRBJ1-2; D is unclear. There are 15 residues in the CDR3. V was cut by 1 base and J by 8 bases, with 17 bases left in between. Germline CDR1 LGHDT, CDR2 YNNKEL (reference sequence). The CDR3 loop is CASSQVGQRLSGYTF. DNA of the CDR3: TGTGCCAGCAGCCAAGTAGGTCAGAGGCTTTCGGGCTACACCTTC.

CDR3 loop: CASSEVGGSGGYTF. The CDR3 DNA reads TGTGCCAGCAGTGAAGTGGGCGGTTCGGGGGGCTACACCTTC. The V call is TRBV6-4, the J call TRBJ1-2; D is uncertain. This CDR3 spans 14 amino acids. Germline assignment: CDR1 MRHNA and CDR2 SNTAGT. V was trimmed by 3 bases and J by 8 bases, leaving 16 bases between them.

V and J are TRBV9 and TRBJ1-1; D unresolved. There are 15 residues in the CDR3. Germline assignment: CDR1 SGDLS and CDR2 YYNGEE. V gave up 3 bases and J gave up 7 bases, with 19 bases separating them. The CDR3 loop reads CASSASLATTSEAFF. For the CDR3, the DNA is TGTGCCAGCAGCGCCTCATTAGCGACGACAAGTGAAGCTTTCTTT.

The V gene is TRBV6-1, the J gene TRBJ1-5; a weak D match, TRBD1 (5 bases). V was shortened by 2 bases and J by 0 bases, with 8 bases between the two germline ends. Looked up from germline, CDR1 is MNHNS and CDR2 is SASEGT. The CDR3 spans 15 residues. The CDR3 nucleotides read TGTGCCAGCAGTGAATTCGGGGGTAGCAATCAGCCCCAGCATTTT. It encodes CASSEFGGSNQPQHF.

The rearrangement uses TRBV30 and TRBJ1-2; D is unclear. Per the germline V gene, CDR1 is GTSNPN and CDR2 is SVGIG (reference sequence). The CDR3 consists of 15 residues. Trimming left V 0 bases short and J 10 bases short, with 21 bases between. The CDR3 region has the DNA TGTGCCTGGAGTGTACCACGGGATCGGGGTCTAGACTACACCTTC. Translation gives CAWSVPRDRGLDYTF.

The chain uses TRBV4-1 and TRBJ1-1; D not certain. The CDR3 totals 14 residues. V lost 4 bases and J lost 1, with 10 bases in between. CDR1 is MGHRA, CDR2 YSYEKL, per germline. This CDR3 reads CASSLTPRNTEAFF. The DNA for the CDR3 is TGCGCCAGCAGCCTAACTCCCCGGAACACTGAAGCTTTCTTT.

CDR3 sequence: CASSTTGTGELFF. The DNA of the CDR3 is TGTGCCAGCAGTACTACGGGCACCGGGGAGCTGTTTTTT. This chain uses TRBV25-1 with TRBJ2-2; D is uncertain. CDR3 length: 13 residues. The ends were cut back, 5 bases at V and 4 bases at J, with 8 bases in the middle. CDR1 is MGHDK, CDR2 SYGVNS, per germline.

The CDR3 protein is CSAQQGAGEQFF. The CDR3 DNA follows: TGCAGCGCTCAACAGGGCGCAGGTGAGCAGTTCTTC. The rearrangement uses TRBV29-1 and TRBJ2-1, with D possibly being TRBD1 (6 bases). The CDR3 sequence is 12 residues long. Trimming shortened V by 7 bases and J by 9 bases, and 16 bases separated the two germline ends. The germline V gene encodes CDR1 SQVTM and CDR2 ANQGSEA.

This clone was counted once. This chain uses TRBV25-1 with TRBJ2-7, with 8 bases fitting TRBD1. Trimming removed 8 bases from V and 1 base from J; junction bases left unmatched: 7. CDR3 length: 14 residues. Germline V CDR1 and CDR2: MGHDK, SYGVNS. This CDR3 is CASADRAFSYEQYF. DNA for the CDR3: TGTGCCAGCGCGGACAGGGCTTTTTCCTACGAGCAGTACTTC.

A few counts support this clone. This sequence joins TRBV7-6 and TRBJ1-2; 10 bases match TRBD1. Germline V gene data show CDR1 as SGHVS and CDR2 as FNYEAQ. This CDR3 region has 15 residues. The V and J ends lost 1 base and 5 bases, in that order; junction bases with no gene match: 4. The CDR3 DNA is TGTGCCAGCAGCTTAGGGGGGACAGGGGCTTATGGCTACACCTTC. It translates to CASSLGGTGAYGYTF. Combining the CDR3 with reference TRBV7-6 and TRBJ1-2 gives the whole variable domain GAGVSQSPRYKVTKRGQDVALRCDPISGHVSLYWYRQALGQGPEFLTYFNYEAQQDKSGLPNDRFSAERPEGSISTLTIQRTEQRDSAMYRCASSLGGTGAYGYTFGSGTRLTVV.

Regarding this clone: The junction differs from germline at one of its ends, possibly a read error. This sequence joins TRBV7-7 and TRBJ1-5; TRBD1 is a possible D gene (5 bases). This CDR3 comprises 18 residues. From germline, CDR1 is SSHAT and CDR2 FNYEAQ (reference sequence). The CDR3 region is CASSLAAGFIWRNQPQHF. CDR3 sequence (DNA): TGTGCTAGCAGCTTAGCGGCAGGGTTTATATGGCGCAATCAGCCCCAGCATTTT.

The chain employs TRBV6-5 and TRBJ2-2; 9 bases map to TRBD1. Germline-derived CDR1 and CDR2 are MNHEY and SVGAGI. This CDR3 has 16 residues. The junction had 7 bases not matched to a gene; V was cut back by 4 bases and J by 4 bases. CDR3 region: CASSLTGTGPTGELFF. In DNA, the CDR3 is TGTGCCAGCAGTTTGACCGGGACAGGGCCCACCGGGGAGCTGTTTTTT.

The rearrangement links TRBV21-1 to TRBJ1-2. TRBV21-1 is annotated as a pseudogene. The CDR3 has 16 amino acids. Here the CDR3 DNA reads TGTGCCAGCAGCAATGCCCTACCGGGAGCTAACTATGGCTACACCTTC. The encoded protein is CASSNALPGANYGYTF.

The rearrangement joins TRBV7-3 to TRBJ2-3, with unresolved D. The CDR3 is 14 amino acids. V lost 0 bases to trimming and J lost 6 bases, with 10 bases between them. CDR1 and CDR2 (germline): SGHTA, FQGTGA. CDR3 loop: CASSLTPSSDTQYF. In nucleotides, the CDR3 is TGTGCCAGCAGCTTAACTCCGAGTTCGGATACGCAGTATTTT.

The chain uses TRBV6-2 or TRBV6-3 and TRBJ1-1; 7 bases are a match to TRBD1. Germline V gene data show CDR1 as MNHEY and CDR2 as SVGEGT. V shed 5 bases and J 2 bases; nucleotides not matched to a gene: 5. The CDR3 extends over 14 amino acids. The CDR3 spells CASSAHRGNTEAFF. In nucleotides, the CDR3 is TGTGCCAGCAGTGCTCACAGGGGTAACACTGAAGCTTTCTTT.

The chain employs TRBV27 and TRBJ1-6; 12 bases map to TRBD1. The CDR3 spans 16 residues. Germline values: CDR1 MNHEY, CDR2 SMNVEV (reference sequence). V gave up 3 bases and J gave up 8 bases; unmatched junction bases: 5. The CDR3 region is CASSFAGTGGDSPLHF. CDR3 coding DNA: TGTGCCAGCAGTTTTGCCGGGACAGGGGGCGATTCACCCCTCCACTTT.

The chain is built from TRBV3-1 (or the pseudogene TRBV3-2) and TRBJ1-1; D not resolved. The V end was cut by 0 bases, the J end by 3 bases, with 8 bases between. Germline loops: CDR1 LGHDT, CDR2 YNNKEL (reference sequence). This CDR3 spans 14 amino acids. This CDR3 is CASSQEYSYTEAFF. As DNA, the CDR3 is TGTGCCAGCAGCCAAGAGTACAGCTACACTGAAGCTTTCTTT.